This T cell receptor beta chain was retrieved from a study of cytomegalovirus exposure and HLA in healthy donors. Germline CDR1 is SGHAT and CDR2 is FQNNGV. This CDR3 is built from 13 residues. V trimming: 5 bases; J trimming: 8 bases; junction bases outside the gene matches: 8. This clone was found a few times. The PCR had 60 Vbeta and 13 Jbeta primers. Only in-frame clones appear in the TCRdb table, and some are missing; sequencing was by immunoSEQ multiplex PCR. The sample lists around 130,000 clones, about 80% seen once, with 1.5% to 2% in the top ten. Sequencing was performed on PBMCs. This TCR was sampled from a man aged 40-55 years in good health and CMV-seronegative. The chain is built from TRBV11-2 and TRBJ1-1; 7 positions agree with TRBD1. For the CDR3, the DNA is TGTGCCAGCAGCCGAGGGGGCTCCCTCGAAGCTTTCTTT. This translates into CASSRGGSLEAFF.